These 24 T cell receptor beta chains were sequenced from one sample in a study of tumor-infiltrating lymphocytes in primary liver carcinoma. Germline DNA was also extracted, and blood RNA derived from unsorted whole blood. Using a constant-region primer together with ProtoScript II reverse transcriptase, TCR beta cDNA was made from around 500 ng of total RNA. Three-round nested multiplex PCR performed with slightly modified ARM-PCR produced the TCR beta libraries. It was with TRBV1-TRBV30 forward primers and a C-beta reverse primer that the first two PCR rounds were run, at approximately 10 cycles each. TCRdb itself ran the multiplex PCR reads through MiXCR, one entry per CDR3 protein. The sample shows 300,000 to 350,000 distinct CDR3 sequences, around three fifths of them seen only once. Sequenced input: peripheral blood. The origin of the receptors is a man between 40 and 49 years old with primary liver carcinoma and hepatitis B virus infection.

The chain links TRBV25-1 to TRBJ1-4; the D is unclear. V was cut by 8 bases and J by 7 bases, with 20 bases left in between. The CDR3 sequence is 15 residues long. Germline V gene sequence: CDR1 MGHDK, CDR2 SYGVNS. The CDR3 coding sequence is TGTGCCAGCGTCGGAACAGAGATTTTCGGTGAAAAACTGTTTTTT. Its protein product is CASVGTEIFGEKLFF.

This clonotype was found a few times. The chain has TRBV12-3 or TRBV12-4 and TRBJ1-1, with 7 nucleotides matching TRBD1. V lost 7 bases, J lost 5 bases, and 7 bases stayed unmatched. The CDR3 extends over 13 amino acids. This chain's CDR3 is CASTTSRGTEAFF. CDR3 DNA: TGTGCCAGCACCACAAGCAGGGGGACTGAAGCTTTCTTT.

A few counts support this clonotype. CDR3 DNA: TGTGCCAGCAGTGAAGCGTGGGGGCAGGCGGGAAAAAAGACCCAGTACTTC. Translating it yields CASSEAWGQAGKKTQYF. This chain joins TRBV6-1 and TRBJ2-5, with D tentatively TRBD1 or TRBD2 (6 bases each). V was cut by 0 bases and J by 6 bases, with 20 bases left in between. The germline V gene has CDR1 MNHNS and CDR2 SASEGT. CDR3 length: 17 residues.

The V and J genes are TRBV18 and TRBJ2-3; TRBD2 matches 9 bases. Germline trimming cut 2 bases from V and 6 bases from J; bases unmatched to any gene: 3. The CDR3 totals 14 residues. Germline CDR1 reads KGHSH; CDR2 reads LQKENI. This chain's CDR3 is CASSPRLAEDTQYF. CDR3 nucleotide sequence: TGTGCCAGCTCACCAAGACTAGCGGAGGATACGCAGTATTTT.

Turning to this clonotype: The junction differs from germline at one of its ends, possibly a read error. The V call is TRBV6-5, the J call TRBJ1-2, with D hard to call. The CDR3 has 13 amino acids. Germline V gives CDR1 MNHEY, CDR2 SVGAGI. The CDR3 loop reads CVSSYSANHGYTF. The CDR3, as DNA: TGTGTCAGCAGTTACTCGGCGAATCATGGTTACACCTTC.

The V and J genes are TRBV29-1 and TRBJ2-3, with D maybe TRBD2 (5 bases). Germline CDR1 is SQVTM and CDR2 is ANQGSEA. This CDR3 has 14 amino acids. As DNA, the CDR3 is TGCGGCGCTGAAGTGGGAGTAAGCACAGATACGCAGTATTTT. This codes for CGAEVGVSTDTQYF.

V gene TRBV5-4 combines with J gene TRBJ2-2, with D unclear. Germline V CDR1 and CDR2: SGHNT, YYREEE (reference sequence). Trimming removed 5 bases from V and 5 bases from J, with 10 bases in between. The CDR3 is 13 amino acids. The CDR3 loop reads CASRGLETGELFF. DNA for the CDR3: TGTGCCAGCAGGGGGTTGGAGACCGGGGAGCTGTTTTTT. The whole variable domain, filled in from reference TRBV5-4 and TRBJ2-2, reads ETGVTQSPTHLIKTRGQQVTLRCSSQSGHNTVSWYQQALGQGPQFIFQYYREEENGRGNFPPRFSGLQFPNYSSELNVNALELDDSALYLCASRGLETGELFFGEGSRLTVL.

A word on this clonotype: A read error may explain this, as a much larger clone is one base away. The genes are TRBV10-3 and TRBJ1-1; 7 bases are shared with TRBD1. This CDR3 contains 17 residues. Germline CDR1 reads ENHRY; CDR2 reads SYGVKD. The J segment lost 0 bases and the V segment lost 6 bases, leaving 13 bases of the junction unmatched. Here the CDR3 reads CAIRGTEEIDMNTEAFF. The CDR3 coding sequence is TGTGCCATCAGAGGGACAGAGGAAATTGACATGAACACTGAAGCTTTCTTT.

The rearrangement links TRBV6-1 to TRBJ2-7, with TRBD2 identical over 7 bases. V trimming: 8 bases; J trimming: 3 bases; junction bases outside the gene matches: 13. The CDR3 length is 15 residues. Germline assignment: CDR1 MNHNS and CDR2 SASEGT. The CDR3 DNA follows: TGTGCCAGCCGCTTGACTAGCTCCTGTGACTACGAGCAGTACTTC. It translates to CASRLTSSCDYEQYF.

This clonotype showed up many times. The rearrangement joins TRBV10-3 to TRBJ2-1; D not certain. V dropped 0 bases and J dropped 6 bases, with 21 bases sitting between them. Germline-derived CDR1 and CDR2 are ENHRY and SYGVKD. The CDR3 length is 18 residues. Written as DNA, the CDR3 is TGTGCCATCAGTGAGTCCGACCTACGAGCTTACTTCTCCAATGAGCAGTTCTTC. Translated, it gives CAISESDLRAYFSNEQFF.

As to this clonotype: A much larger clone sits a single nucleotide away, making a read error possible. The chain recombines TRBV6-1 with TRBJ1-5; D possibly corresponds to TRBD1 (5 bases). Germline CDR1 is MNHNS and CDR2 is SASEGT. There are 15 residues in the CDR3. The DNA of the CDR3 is TGTGCCAGCAGTCATGGCCGAGAGGGGAATCAGCCCCAGAATTTT. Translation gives CASSHGREGNQPQNF.

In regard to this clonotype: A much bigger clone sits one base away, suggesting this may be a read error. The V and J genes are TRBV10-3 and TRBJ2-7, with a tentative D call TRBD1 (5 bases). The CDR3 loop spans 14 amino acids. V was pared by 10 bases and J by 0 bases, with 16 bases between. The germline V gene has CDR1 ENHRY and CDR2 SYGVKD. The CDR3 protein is CATTPGSSSYEQYF. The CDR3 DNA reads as TGTGCCACCACCCCAGGGTCGAGCTCCTACGAGCAGTACTTC.

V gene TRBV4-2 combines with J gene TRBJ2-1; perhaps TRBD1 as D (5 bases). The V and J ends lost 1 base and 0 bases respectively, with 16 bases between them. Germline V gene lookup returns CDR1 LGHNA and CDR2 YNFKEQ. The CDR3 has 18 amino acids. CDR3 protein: CASSQGRWGPSSYNEQFF. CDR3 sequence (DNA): TGTGCCAGCAGCCAAGGGCGGTGGGGCCCCTCCTCCTACAATGAGCAGTTCTTC.

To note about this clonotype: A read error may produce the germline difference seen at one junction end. CDR3 sequence (DNA): TGTGCCAGCAGTCGTACACAGGGGGCGGGCGAGCAGCACTTC. It codes for CASSRTQGAGEQHF. J is TRBJ2-7 and V is TRBV11-2, with 9 bases lining up with TRBD1. This CDR3 has 14 residues. Germline V gives CDR1 SGHAT, CDR2 FQNNGV.

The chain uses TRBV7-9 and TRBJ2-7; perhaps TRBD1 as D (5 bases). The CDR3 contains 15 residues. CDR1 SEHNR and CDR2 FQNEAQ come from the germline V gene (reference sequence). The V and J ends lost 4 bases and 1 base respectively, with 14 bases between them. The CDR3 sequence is CASSSDKPSSYEQYF. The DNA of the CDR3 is TGTGCCAGCAGCTCGGACAAGCCCAGTTCCTACGAGCAGTACTTC.

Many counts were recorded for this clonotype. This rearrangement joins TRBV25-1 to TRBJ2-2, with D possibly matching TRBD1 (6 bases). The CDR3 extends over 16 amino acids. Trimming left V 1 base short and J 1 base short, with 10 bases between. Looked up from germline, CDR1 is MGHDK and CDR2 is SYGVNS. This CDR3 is CASSEFADRNTGELFF. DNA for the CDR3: TGTGCCAGCAGTGAATTCGCGGACAGGAACACCGGGGAGCTGTTTTTT. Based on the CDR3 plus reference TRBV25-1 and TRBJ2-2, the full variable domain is EADIYQTPRYLVIGTGKKITLECSQTMGHDKMYWYQQDPGMELHLIHYSYGVNSTEKGDLSSESTVSRIRTEHFPLTLESARPSHTSQYLCASSEFADRNTGELFFGEGSRLTVL.

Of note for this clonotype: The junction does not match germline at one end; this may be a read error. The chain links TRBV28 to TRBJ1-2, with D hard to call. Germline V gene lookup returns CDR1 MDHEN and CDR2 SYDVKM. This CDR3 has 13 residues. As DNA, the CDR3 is TGTGCCAGCAGTACCGGACGTGACTATGGCTACATCTTC. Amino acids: CASSTGRDYGYIF.

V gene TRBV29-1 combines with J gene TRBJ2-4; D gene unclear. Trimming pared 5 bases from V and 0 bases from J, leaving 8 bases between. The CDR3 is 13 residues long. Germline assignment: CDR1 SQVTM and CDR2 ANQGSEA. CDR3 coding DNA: TGCAGCGTTACGACAATAGCCAAAAACATTCAGTACTTC. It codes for CSVTTIAKNIQYF.

CDR3 amino acids: CASSRGRGANSPLHF. CDR3 nucleotides: TGTGCCAGCAGCCGAGGGCGGGGAGCTAATTCACCCCTCCACTTT. The rearrangement joins TRBV14 to TRBJ1-6; D gene unclear. Trimming cost V 4 bases and J 6 bases, with 13 bases left between them. CDR3 length equals 15 residues. Germline CDR1 reads SGHDN; CDR2 reads FVKESK. Filled out from reference TRBV14 and TRBJ1-6, the complete variable domain reads EAGVTQFPSHSVIEKGQTVTLRCDPISGHDNLYWYRRVMGKEIKFLLHFVKESKQDESGMPNNRFLAERTGGTYSTLKVQPAELEDSGVYFCASSRGRGANSPLHFGNGTRLTVT.

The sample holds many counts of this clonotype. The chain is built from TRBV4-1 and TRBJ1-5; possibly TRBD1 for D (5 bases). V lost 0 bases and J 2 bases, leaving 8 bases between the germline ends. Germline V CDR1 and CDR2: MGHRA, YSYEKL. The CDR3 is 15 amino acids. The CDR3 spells CASSQEAGRNQPQHF. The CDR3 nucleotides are TGCGCCAGCAGCCAAGAGGCAGGGCGCAATCAGCCCCAGCATTTT.

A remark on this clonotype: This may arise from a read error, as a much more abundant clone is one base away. As DNA, the CDR3 is TGTGCCAGCAACGGACTAGCGGGAAATCGCGATGAGCAGTCCTTC. It specifies CASNGLAGNRDEQSF. The chain carries TRBV6-2 or TRBV6-3 and TRBJ2-1; 12 nucleotides line up with TRBD2. There are 15 residues in the CDR3. Germline-derived CDR1 and CDR2 are MNHEY and SVGEGT.

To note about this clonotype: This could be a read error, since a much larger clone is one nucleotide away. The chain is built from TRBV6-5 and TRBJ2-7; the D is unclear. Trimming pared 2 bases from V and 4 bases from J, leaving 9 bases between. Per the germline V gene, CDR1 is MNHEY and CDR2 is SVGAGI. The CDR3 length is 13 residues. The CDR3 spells CASSYGLCYEQYF. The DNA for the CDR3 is TGTGCCAGCAGTTACGGGCTGTGTTACGAGCAGTACTTC.

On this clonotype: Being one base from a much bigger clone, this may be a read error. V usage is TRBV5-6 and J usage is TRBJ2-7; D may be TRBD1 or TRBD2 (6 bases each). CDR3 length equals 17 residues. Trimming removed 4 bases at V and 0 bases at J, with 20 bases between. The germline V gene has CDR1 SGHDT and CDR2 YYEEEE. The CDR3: CASSGGTRAPYSYEQYF. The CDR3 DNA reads TGTGCCAGCAGCGGCGGGACAAGGGCCCCCTACTCCTACGAGCAGTACTTC.

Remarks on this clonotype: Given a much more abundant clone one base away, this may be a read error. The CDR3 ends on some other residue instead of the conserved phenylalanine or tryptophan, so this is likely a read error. The CDR3 reads CASSQVRGPRGQGLGYTL. Written as DNA, the CDR3 is TGCGCCAGCAGCCAAGTTCGAGGGCCCCGGGGACAGGGTTTGGGCTACACCTTA. The genes are TRBV4-1 and TRBJ1-2, with 9 bases aligning to TRBD1. J was trimmed by 8 bases and V by 1 base; bases with no gene match: 17. From germline, CDR1 is MGHRA and CDR2 YSYEKL. The CDR3 runs 18 residues.